The clone carrying this T cell receptor (beta chain) was counted between two and nine times. Its antigen is unidentified. It was with 60 Vbeta and 13 Jbeta primers that the PCR ran. The data were produced by immunoSEQ multiplex PCR, yet TCRdb's version contains in-frame clones alone and is incomplete. The data hold 130,000 or so clones, with approximately 74% observed a single time. The CDR3 has 13 amino acids. Trimming at V came to 8 bases and at J to 0 bases, leaving 4 bases not matched to a gene. CDR1 is SEHNR, CDR2 FQNEAQ, per germline (reference sequence). This sample is drawn from a study of cytomegalovirus exposure and HLA in healthy donors. General observations from the study: Associated with cytomegalovirus, according to the listing, were 150 to 200 TCR beta chains. Later, an analysis showed that TCR beta chains associated with HLA were more clonally expanded than others that were equally common. One cluster of highly shared sequence variants probably arose as a sequencing artifact.

The clonotype originates from a man between 18 and 29 years old in good health and CMV-seropositive. This chain links TRBV7-9 with TRBJ2-7; 7 positions match TRBD2. Material for sequencing was PBMCs. CDR3: CASRSGTSYEQYF. CDR3 bases: TGTGCCAGCCGCAGCGGGACCTCCTACGAGCAGTACTTC.